This TCR beta chain was documented in a study of cytotoxic CD8 clonotypes in ibrutinib-treated CLL. Across the study: Investigators reported approximately 25 partial and 2 complete responses; after median roughly 70 months, approximately 15 patients remained remitted and 12 progressed.

Sequencing used immunoSEQ multiplex PCR; TCRdb keeps in-frame clones, though not all of them. The sample consists of about 29,000 clones, about 70% of them appearing once. Extraction of 1.5 to 2.5 micrograms of genomic DNA from cryopreserved PBMCs supplied material for TCR beta libraries. General observations from the study: At ibrutinib response, clonality increased, and at progression it declined back toward baseline. Public clonotypes, rarely seen, contracted or held steady on treatment.

On this clone itself: Its antigen is as yet unknown.

This clonotype was sampled from a human donor with chronic lymphocytic leukemia. Sequenced here: PBMCs, sampled after 36 months of ibrutinib treatment.

CDR3 DNA sequence: TGTGCCAGCAGCCCGACAGGAATGAACACTGAAGCTTTCTTT. It specifies CASSPTGMNTEAFF. The rearrangement uses TRBV11-2 and TRBJ1-1; a possible D gene is TRBD1 (6 bases). This CDR3 contains 14 residues. Germline CDR1 is SGHAT and CDR2 is FQNNGV. With 5 bases removed from V and 0 bases from J, the gap between germline ends came to 10 bases.